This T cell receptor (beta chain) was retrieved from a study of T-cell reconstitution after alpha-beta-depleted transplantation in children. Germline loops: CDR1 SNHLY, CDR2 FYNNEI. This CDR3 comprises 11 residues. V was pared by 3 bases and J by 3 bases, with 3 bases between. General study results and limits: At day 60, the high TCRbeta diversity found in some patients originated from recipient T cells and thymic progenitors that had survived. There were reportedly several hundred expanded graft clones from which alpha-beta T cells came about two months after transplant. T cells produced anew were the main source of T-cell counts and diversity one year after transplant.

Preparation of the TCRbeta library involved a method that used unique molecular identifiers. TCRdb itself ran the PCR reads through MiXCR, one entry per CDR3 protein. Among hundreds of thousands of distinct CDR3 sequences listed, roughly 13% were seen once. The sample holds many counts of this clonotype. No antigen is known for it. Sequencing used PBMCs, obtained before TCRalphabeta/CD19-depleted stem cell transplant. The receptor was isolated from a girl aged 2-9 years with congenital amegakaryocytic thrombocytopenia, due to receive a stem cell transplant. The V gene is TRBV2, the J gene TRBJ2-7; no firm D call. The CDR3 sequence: CASSDFYEQYF. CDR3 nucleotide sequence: TGTGCCAGCAGTGATTTCTACGAGCAGTACTTC. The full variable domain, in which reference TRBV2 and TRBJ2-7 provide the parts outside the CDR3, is EPEVTQTPSHQVTQMGQEVILRCVPISNHLYFYWYRQILGQKVEFLVSFYNNEISEKSEIFDDQFSVERPDGSNFTLKIRSTKLEDSAMYFCASSDFYEQYFGPGTRLTVT.